This T cell receptor (beta chain) is drawn from a study of Ad26.COV2.S vaccination and SARS-CoV-2 variants (dated by TCRdb to about 2021). With respect to the entire study: Vaccine-arm donors were drawn from COV1001, a multicentre, randomized, double-blind, placebo-controlled phase I-IIa trial of Ad26.COV2.S in healthy adults. Ad26.COV2.S was administered intramuscularly at a dose of 5x10^10 or 1x10^11 viral particles, either as one shot or as two shots given 56 days apart. Sequencing of the TCRbeta repertoire served to evaluate the specificity and breadth of SARS-CoV-2-reactive T cell receptors following Ad26.COV2.S vaccination. A total of some 30 samples were included in the TCR-sequenced set, comprising around 19 Ad26.COV2.S vaccine recipients, 5 placebo recipients and 8 SARS-CoV-2 convalescent individuals. Participants in the trial were split at random into five groups of five each, receiving low-dose or high-dose Ad26.COV2.S once or twice, or else placebo on both occasions. Investigators remained blinded to trial group allocation during experiments and outcome assessment. Beyond this particular receptor, the publication reports: It was noted by the authors that total T cell responses may have been underestimated by the TCR breadth and depth analyses. Comparing responses between vaccine doses or regimens was not something the study was powered to do. Spike-specific TCR breadth was higher in Ad26.COV2.S recipients than in placebo recipients (P = 0.0014). After vaccination, substantial breadth of spike-specific CD8+ and CD4+ T cell responses was reported. Non-spike TCR breadth was comparable between vaccine and placebo recipients, consistent with the vaccine containing only spike.

This clone was found once. What antigen it recognizes has not been identified. Qualities for individual bases were not recorded, and no much larger clone is one base off. The immunoSEQ Assay was used to sequence TCRbeta CDR3 regions. After extraction, genomic DNA underwent amplification by bias-controlled multiplex PCR, followed by high-throughput sequencing. The paper's data handling went like this. To quantify the absolute abundance of each unique TCRbeta CDR3 region, sequences were collapsed and filtered. Usable DNA was measured by amplifying reference genes present in all nucleated cells, and TCRbeta template counts were normalized to that usable DNA to estimate T cell fraction. Repertoire TCRs were annotated as SARS-CoV-2-specific when V gene, CDR3 amino acid sequence and J gene were exactly matched to a known reactive TCR set. The reference SARS-CoV-2 TCR set came from MIRA and was filtered for enrichment in COVID-19-positive ImmuneCODE repertoires, removing public or cross-reactive TCRs. Based on the MIRA antigens, annotated TCRs were further analysed at the level of specific ORF or position within ORF. Breadth was defined as the number of annotated unique rearrangements divided by the total number of unique productive rearrangements, and depth was defined as the summed frequency of the annotated unique rearrangements. Two-sided Wilcoxon rank-sum tests were used to compare TCR breadth between groups. In TCRdb, the immuneACCESS table is reduced to in-frame sequences with V and J assigned. These tables do not hold every clone; where another copy was compared, an unresolved V gene accounts for under half, and the others remain unexplained. That table gives V, J and clone size, and the DNA gave D and trimming. This sample comprises roughly 400,000 clones, 90% of them detected only once. The ten largest clones represent about 4.1% of the sample.

Read against the paper, the sample's treatment or condition label means: 15 to 20 received Ad26.COV2.S at low or high dose, single or two shots; a few received placebo; per-sample allocation not given. For vaccine and placebo recipients, repertoires were sequenced using samples collected on day 63 after the first injection. In Cohort 1b, fewer than 30 adults aged 18-55 years were enrolled at a single site in Boston, USA, between 29 July and 7 August 2020. Ad26.COV2.S was a replication-incompetent adenovirus type 26 vector expressing a prefusion-stabilized SARS-CoV-2 spike protein from the original Wuhan strain. This sequence was found in a person aged 18-65 years who received the Ad26.COV2.S COVID-19 vaccine or a placebo. The sample was peripheral blood, taken in a trial of Ad26.COV2.S vaccine versus placebo.

In nucleotide form, the sequence is TGTGCCAGCAGCCCCCAAGGCCCCTACGAGCAGTACTTC. Its coded protein is CASSPQGPYEQYF. The sequence joins TRBV6-2 or TRBV6-3 to TRBJ2-7; no D segment can be confidently identified. Counted from cysteine to phenylalanine, this CDR3 has 13 amino acids. Only the CDR3 region is kept as DNA, spanning 39 bases read in frame from base 1. The trim is 6 bases for V and 2 bases for J, with a gap of 11 bases between the germline ends. From the germline V gene, CDR1 is MNHEY and CDR2 is SVGEGT.